These 31 T cell receptor beta chains originate from one sample sequenced in a study of long-term antiretroviral therapy in people with HIV. An immunoSEQ assay, version v3.0, was performed at survey level. Clones were sequenced by immunoSEQ multiplex PCR, and TCRdb holds only the in-frame ones, with some missing. The sample holds around 40,000 clones, around nine tenths seen once. The material was unsorted PBMCs, obtained just before starting antiretroviral therapy. These receptors were collected from a woman between 18 and 29 years old with HIV.

The chain joins TRBV29-1 to TRBJ2-3, with D tentatively TRBD1 (6 bases). The CDR3 totals 15 residues. Between the trimmed V and J ends, which lost 6 bases and 0 bases, there was a span of 16 bases. Looked up from germline, CDR1 is SQVTM and CDR2 is ANQGSEA. This CDR3 reads CSVPKLQGSTDTQYF. The CDR3 region has the DNA TGCAGCGTCCCCAAGTTACAGGGCAGCACAGATACGCAGTATTTT.

The genes are TRBV5-1 and TRBJ2-2; TRBD2 matches at 7 bases. Germline CDR1 reads SGHRS; CDR2 reads YFSETQ. Trimming cost V 0 bases and J 4 bases; bases outside gene matches: 6. The CDR3 has 16 residues. CDR3 in amino acids: CASSLASGGGTGELFF. In DNA, the CDR3 is TGCGCCAGCAGCTTGGCCTCGGGGGGAGGCACCGGGGAGCTGTTTTTT.

The genes are TRBV5-6 and TRBJ2-5; tentatively, D is TRBD2 (6 bases). The V and J ends lost 1 base and 0 bases respectively, with 10 bases between them. The CDR3 loop spans 15 amino acids. Germline values: CDR1 SGHDT, CDR2 YYEEEE. CDR3 sequence: CASSLPAGNQETQYF. The CDR3 DNA follows: TGTGCCAGCAGCTTGCCTGCGGGAAACCAAGAGACCCAGTACTTC.

The CDR3 coding sequence is TGTGCCAGCAGCTTTCAGGGACGGGAGGGAGAGACCCAGTACTTC. Protein: CASSFQGREGETQYF. The V call is TRBV5-4, the J call TRBJ2-5; 8 bases line up with TRBD2. Germline CDR1 and CDR2: SGHNT and YYREEE (reference sequence). With V trimmed by 2 bases and J by 4 bases, 7 bases remained unmatched. The CDR3 spans 15 residues.

CDR3 amino acids: CASGSWGQAVGDEQFF. CDR3 nucleotide sequence: TGTGCTAGTGGTTCCTGGGGACAGGCCGTTGGGGATGAGCAGTTCTTC. This rearrangement joins TRBV12-5 to TRBJ2-1; 8 nucleotides line up with TRBD1. J was trimmed by 8 bases and V by 4 bases; bases with no gene match: 13. CDR3 length: 16 residues. CDR1 is LGHNT and CDR2 is FRNRAP in the germline V gene.

CDR3 sequence: CASSSLVTYGYTF. The CDR3 DNA is TGTGCCAGCAGTTCTTTAGTTACGTATGGCTACACCTTC. V and J are TRBV28 and TRBJ1-2; D is undetermined. Per germline, CDR1 MDHEN and CDR2 SYDVKM. The CDR3 has 13 residues. Trimming took 4 bases from V and 5 from J, leaving 11 bases between them.

The chain carries TRBV9 and TRBJ2-1; D is uncertain. The CDR3 length is 18 residues. The germline CDR1 and CDR2 sequences are SGDLS and YYNGEE. V lost 4 bases and J 0 bases, leaving 20 bases between the germline ends. The CDR3 loop is CASSPALSGSNSYNEQFF. In nucleotides, the CDR3 is TGTGCCAGCAGCCCAGCGTTGTCGGGCAGCAACTCCTACAATGAGCAGTTCTTC.

J is TRBJ1-1 and V is TRBV11-3, with D unresolved. The V and J ends lost 2 bases and 0 bases respectively, with 4 bases between them. CDR3 length equals 13 residues. CDR1 is SGHNT, CDR2 YENEEA, per germline. The CDR3 DNA reads as TGTGCCAGCAGCTTAACAGTGAACACTGAAGCTTTCTTT. As protein: CASSLTVNTEAFF.

This chain connects TRBV19 to TRBJ2-5; D unclear. Germline V gene sequence: CDR1 LNHDA, CDR2 SQIVND (reference sequence). This CDR3 region has 14 residues. Trimming left V 4 bases short and J 2 bases short, with 11 bases between. The CDR3 DNA follows: TGTGCCAGTAGTAGTCGCACAAAGCAAGAGACCCAGTACTTC. The encoded protein is CASSSRTKQETQYF.

CDR3 DNA: TGTGCCAGCAGTTATAGTAGGCGGGGGCTGGCCGGGGAGCTGTTTTTT. It is translated as CASSYSRRGLAGELFF. V and J are TRBV6-5 and TRBJ2-2; maybe TRBD2 (7 bases). V lost 3 bases to trimming and J lost 6 bases, with 17 bases between them. CDR1 is MNHEY, CDR2 SVGAGI, per germline. The CDR3 spans 16 residues.

The CDR3 nucleotides read TGTGCCAGCAGTTTATCCACATATCCCTTTAGAACTAATGAAAAACTGTTTTTT. It encodes CASSLSTYPFRTNEKLFF. V and J are TRBV27 and TRBJ1-4; D is unresolved. From germline, CDR1 is MNHEY and CDR2 SMNVEV (reference sequence). Trimming shortened V by 0 bases and J by 1 base, and 15 bases separated the two germline ends. The CDR3 has 18 amino acids. Drawing the rest from reference TRBV27 and TRBJ1-4, the complete variable domain is EAQVTQNPRYLITVTGKKLTVTCSQNMNHEYMSWYRQDPGLGLRQIYYSMNVEVTDKGDVPEGYKVSRKEKRNFPLILESPSPNQTSLYFCASSLSTYPFRTNEKLFFGSGTQLSVL.

The chain recombines TRBV11-3 with TRBJ2-3, with TRBD2 matching over 13 bases. Trimming took 6 bases from V and 5 from J; bases not matched to a gene: 8. This CDR3 comprises 16 residues. Looked up from germline, CDR1 is SGHNT and CDR2 is YENEEA. In DNA form, the CDR3 reads TGTGCCAGCAGTCGGACTAGCGGGAGAGCAAAAGATACGCAGTATTTT. The encoded protein is CASSRTSGRAKDTQYF.

V gene TRBV28 combines with J gene TRBJ2-7, with D possibly called TRBD1 or TRBD2 (5 bases each). Germline lookup yields CDR1 MDHEN and CDR2 SYDVKM. Trimming shortened V by 5 bases and J by 7 bases, and 42 bases separated the two germline ends. The CDR3 consists of 22 residues. The CDR3 loop reads CASSNPGPHSSRYWAQNVEQYF. CDR3 in DNA: TGTGCCAGCAGTAACCCGGGACCGCACTCCTCTAGATATTGGGCCCAAAACGTTGAGCAGTACTTC.

The rearrangement links TRBV28 to TRBJ1-4; D is unresolved. The CDR3 loop spans 11 amino acids. Germline V gene data show CDR1 as MDHEN and CDR2 as SYDVKM. The V gene lost 6 bases and the J gene lost 3 bases, with 2 bases spanning the gap. The CDR3 DNA reads TGTGCCAGCAGGTCTAATGAAAAACTGTTTTTT. Protein product: CASRSNEKLFF.

In this sample, this clone turned up once. The CDR3 is CASSGRDHGTQYF. The CDR3, as DNA: TGTGCCAGCAGCGGCCGGGACCACGGGACCCAGTACTTC. The chain employs TRBV5-6 and TRBJ2-5; D may be TRBD1 or TRBD2 (5 bases each). Trimming took 4 bases from V and 7 from J, leaving 14 bases between them. The germline V gene encodes CDR1 SGHDT and CDR2 YYEEEE. The CDR3 length is 13 residues.

The chain carries TRBV11-1 and TRBJ2-7, with unresolved D. Germline CDR1 is SGHAT and CDR2 is FQDESV (reference sequence). This CDR3 has 15 amino acids. V lost 1 base, J lost 0 bases, and 10 bases lay in between. CDR3 sequence reads: CASSLDRQSSYEQYF. In DNA, the CDR3 is TGTGCCAGCAGCTTAGATCGGCAGAGCTCCTACGAGCAGTACTTC.

The chain joins TRBV7-9 to TRBJ2-1, with 15 bases aligning to TRBD2. The CDR3 runs 16 residues. J gave up 9 bases and V 5 bases, and 8 bases lay outside the gene matches. Germline CDR1 and CDR2: SEHNR and FQNEAQ (reference sequence). This CDR3 reads CASSGTSGRIRSEQFF. The CDR3 DNA sequence: TGTGCCAGCAGCGGGACTAGCGGGAGGATAAGGAGTGAGCAGTTCTTC.

J is TRBJ2-5 and V is TRBV19, with 11 nucleotides matching TRBD2. Germline V gene data show CDR1 as LNHDA and CDR2 as SQIVND (reference sequence). V was pared by 4 bases and J by 1 base, with 5 bases of the junction left unmatched. The CDR3 extends over 16 amino acids. The CDR3 loop is CASSTVAGGPQETQYF. CDR3 coding DNA: TGTGCCAGTAGTACCGTAGCGGGAGGGCCCCAAGAGACCCAGTACTTC.

The V gene is TRBV6-5, the J gene TRBJ2-1; TRBD2 matches at 13 bases. Germline values: CDR1 MNHEY, CDR2 SVGAGI. The V and J ends lost 2 bases and 6 bases, in that order; junction bases with no gene match: 4. CDR3 size: 16 residues. CDR3 coding DNA: TGTGCCAGCAGTTACGGACTAGCGGGAGTATTCAATGAGCAGTTCTTC. It yields the protein CASSYGLAGVFNEQFF.

This clone was observed a single time. V usage is TRBV5-4 and J usage is TRBJ1-2; D possibly corresponds to TRBD1 (6 bases). Germline V gene data show CDR1 as SGHNT and CDR2 as YYREEE (reference sequence). V lost 1 base, J lost 8 bases, and 21 bases lay in between. This CDR3 is built from 16 residues. The CDR3 DNA reads as TGTGCCAGCAGCTTGCCCTCCGGAAGGGGGGCGGCGGGCTACACCTTC. Amino acid sequence: CASSLPSGRGAAGYTF.

The genes are TRBV5-1 and TRBJ1-1, with D hard to call. Germline CDR1 SGHRS, CDR2 YFSETQ. The CDR3 spans 14 residues. Between the trimmed V and J ends, which lost 5 bases and 1 base, there was a span of 12 bases. CDR3 region: CASSPGIGNTEAFF. CDR3 DNA: TGCGCCAGCAGTCCGGGTATCGGGAACACTGAAGCTTTCTTT. Drawing the rest from reference TRBV5-1 and TRBJ1-1, the complete variable domain is KAGVTQTPRYLIKTRGQQVTLSCSPISGHRSVSWYQQTPGQGLQFLFEYFSETQRNKGNFPGRFSGRQFSNSRSEMNVSTLELGDSALYLCASSPGIGNTEAFFGQGTRLTVV.

This chain connects TRBV11-3 to TRBJ2-5; TRBD2 might be the D (6 bases). The J call may be faulty, since TRBJ2-7 better matches the DNA end. The CDR3 is 14 residues long. Germline CDR1 SGHNT, CDR2 YENEEA. The chain's CDR3 is CASSSSGFLDEQYF. The DNA for the CDR3 is TGTGCCAGCAGCTCGAGCGGGTTCTTAGACGAGCAGTACTTC.

This chain uses TRBV27 with TRBJ2-7; 9 bases line up with TRBD1. V gave up 5 bases and J gave up 2 bases; unmatched junction bases: 10. This CDR3 is built from 16 residues. The V gene's germline CDR1 is MNHEY and CDR2 SMNVEV (reference sequence). The CDR3 region has the DNA TGTGCCAGCAGTCCCAAGACAGGGGGTGTTGCCTACGAGCAGTACTTC. Translated: CASSPKTGGVAYEQYF.

This clone was counted between two and nine times. The rearrangement joins TRBV6-5 to TRBJ1-1, with D perhaps TRBD1 (5 bases). Between the trimmed V and J ends, which lost 5 bases and 6 bases, there was a span of 16 bases. Germline lookup yields CDR1 MNHEY and CDR2 SVGAGI. This CDR3 region has 14 residues. The CDR3 spells CASSEWGIPPEAFF. Here the CDR3 DNA reads TGTGCCAGCAGTGAATGGGGGATCCCTCCTGAAGCTTTCTTT.

This clone was picked up one time. This chain joins TRBV5-6 and TRBJ1-5, with a possible D match to TRBD1 (6 bases). The germline V and J ends were trimmed by 6 bases and 4 bases, with 23 bases remaining between them. There are 17 residues in the CDR3. Germline V gene data show CDR1 as SGHDT and CDR2 as YYEEEE. CDR3: CASNLGPGEARNQPQHF. The CDR3 region has the DNA TGTGCCAGCAACCTCGGCCCAGGGGAGGCCAGGAATCAGCCCCAGCATTTT.

This clone was recorded a few times. This chain connects TRBV7-9 to TRBJ2-7; D possibly corresponds to TRBD1 (6 bases). The V gene's germline CDR1 is SEHNR and CDR2 FQNEAQ (reference sequence). The CDR3 spans 13 residues. Trimming removed 1 base at V and 3 bases at J, with 7 bases between. CDR3 amino acids: CASSLEGGYEQYF. The CDR3 bases are TGTGCCAGCAGCTTAGAAGGGGGCTACGAGCAGTACTTC.

The rearrangement links TRBV7-9 to TRBJ2-7; 8 bases match TRBD2. V was clipped by 10 bases and J by 0 bases; unmatched bases: 11. CDR1 and CDR2 from the germline V gene are SEHNR and FQNEAQ (reference sequence). The CDR3 loop spans 15 amino acids. The CDR3 DNA is TGTGCCACCGAAGCCGGTAGCGGGAACTCCTACGAGCAGTACTTC. This encodes CATEAGSGNSYEQYF. The variable domain in full, with the rest retrieved from reference TRBV7-9 and TRBJ2-7, is DTGVSQNPRHKITKRGQNVTFRCDPISEHNRLYWYRQTLGQGPEFLTYFQNEAQLEKSRLLSDRFSAERPKGSFSTLEIQRTEQGDSAMYLCATEAGSGNSYEQYFGPGTRLTVT.

The chain combines TRBV9 with TRBJ2-7, with D hard to call. Germline V gene data show CDR1 as SGDLS and CDR2 as YYNGEE. The length of the CDR3 is 13 residues. The V end was cut by 4 bases, the J end by 2 bases, with 10 bases between. As DNA, the CDR3 is TGTGCCAGCAGCCCATACGGAACCTACGAGCAGTACTTC. Translating it yields CASSPYGTYEQYF.

This clone was detected only once. This chain uses TRBV10-3 with TRBJ2-7; 7 nucleotides match TRBD1. The CDR3 runs 14 residues. After removal of 6 bases from V and 5 bases from J, the junction contained 10 bases not matched to a gene. Germline V gene lookup returns CDR1 ENHRY and CDR2 SYGVKD. CDR3 sequence reads: CAISLRGQVDEQYF. The CDR3 DNA sequence: TGTGCCATCAGCCTCAGAGGACAGGTAGACGAGCAGTACTTC.

The V gene is TRBV15, the J gene TRBJ1-2, with D perhaps TRBD1 (5 bases). This CDR3 is 15 amino acids long. The ends were cut back, 0 bases at V and 1 base at J, with 9 bases in the middle. Germline assignment: CDR1 LNHNV and CDR2 YYDKDF (reference sequence). DNA for the CDR3: TGTGCCACCAGCAGAGATAGGGGAATTAACTATGGCTACACCTTC. This codes for CATSRDRGINYGYTF.

The rearrangement uses TRBV27 and TRBJ2-7; 10 bases match TRBD1. Per germline, CDR1 MNHEY and CDR2 SMNVEV (reference sequence). After removal of 3 bases from V and 6 bases from J, the junction contained 5 bases not matched to a gene. The CDR3 runs to 14 residues. The CDR3 DNA reads as TGTGCCAGCAGTTTTCGGGACAGGGGTGGCGAGCAGTACTTC. Amino acid sequence: CASSFRDRGGEQYF.